Sequencing of this T cell receptor beta chain was carried out in a study of molecular identifiers for immune sequencing clone quantification. MiXCR was run by TCRdb on the PCR reads, yielding one entry per CDR3 protein. The data contain about 100,000 distinct CDR3 sequences, about 35% of them singletons. Looked up from germline, CDR1 is SNHLY and CDR2 is FYNNEI. The CDR3 is 18 amino acids. V trimming: 3 bases; J trimming: 3 bases; junction bases outside the gene matches: 13. The source is a human donor in good health. Some libraries in this study had Jurkat cell RNA spiked in. Specimen: naive CD8+ T cells from blood, with Jurkat cell RNA spiked in. Subset noted: FACS-sorted CD8+CD4-CCR7+CD45RA+ naive T cells. This chain links TRBV2 with TRBJ2-3; 9 bases align to TRBD1. In nucleotides, the CDR3 is TGTGCCAGCAGTGAGGTTGGGACAGGGAATGCCGAGACAGATACGCAGTATTTT. It is translated as CASSEVGTGNAETDTQYF.